These 29 T cell receptor beta chains were all obtained from the same sample, sequenced in a study of T cell responses to AZD1222 COVID-19 vaccine. TCRdb's table, derived via immunoSEQ multiplex PCR, lists solely in-frame clones and lacks some. The sample carries tens of thousands of clones, approximately 90% recorded once. Sequenced here: peripheral blood, sampled on day 0 of AZD1222 vaccination. Every receptor here comes from an adult in good health.

This clone was detected once. The rearrangement links TRBV5-4 to TRBJ2-2, with 7 bases aligning to TRBD2. The CDR3 runs to 16 residues. Germline-derived CDR1 and CDR2 are SGHNT and YYREEE (reference sequence). V shed 0 bases and J 0 bases; nucleotides not matched to a gene: 2. The CDR3 protein is CASSLARGANTGELFF. The DNA for the CDR3 is TGTGCCAGCAGCTTGGCTCGGGGGGCGAACACCGGGGAGCTGTTTTTT.

The chain carries TRBV19 and TRBJ2-1, with 7 nucleotides matching TRBD2. The V gene's germline CDR1 is LNHDA and CDR2 SQIVND (reference sequence). J lost 0 bases, V lost 4 bases, and 6 bases had no gene match. The CDR3 contains 16 residues. CDR3 loop: CASSKRAGSSYNEQFF. The CDR3 DNA reads as TGTGCCAGTAGTAAAAGAGCGGGGAGCTCCTACAATGAGCAGTTCTTC.

This chain connects TRBV19 to TRBJ2-7, with D perhaps matching TRBD1 or TRBD2 (6 bases each). The V end was cut by 5 bases, the J end by 7 bases, with 9 bases between. From germline, CDR1 is LNHDA and CDR2 SQIVND (reference sequence). The CDR3 contains 11 residues. CDR3 amino acids: CASSQGREQYF. As DNA, the CDR3 is TGTGCCAGTAGTCAGGGGAGGGAGCAGTACTTC.

A remark on this clone: Mismatch with germline at one junction end may stem from a read error. The chain carries TRBV9 and TRBJ2-7; unclear D gene. Germline assignment: CDR1 SGDLS and CDR2 YYNGEE. This CDR3 spans 13 amino acids. CDR3 sequence: CASSVNSNSQMQF. As DNA, the CDR3 is TGTGCCAGCAGCGTAAATAGTAACAGCCAGATGCAGTTC.

This chain links TRBV9 with TRBJ1-4, with D unresolved. Germline V lookup: CDR1 SGDLS, CDR2 YYNGEE. Between the trimmed V and J ends, which lost 4 bases and 0 bases, there was a span of 7 bases. CDR3 length: 14 amino acids. CDR3 region: CASSPGATNEKLFF. The DNA for the CDR3 is TGTGCCAGCAGCCCAGGCGCAACTAATGAAAAACTGTTTTTT.

The table lists this clone with a count of one. The gene calls are TRBV18 and TRBJ1-6; no clear D. Deletions cut 3 bases from V and 7 bases from J, with 10 bases between. The CDR3 covers 14 residues. Per germline, CDR1 KGHSH and CDR2 LQKENI. CDR3 region: CASSPTVGNSPLHF. CDR3 DNA sequence: TGTGCCAGCTCACCCACGGTCGGGAATTCACCCCTCCACTTT. The entire variable domain, with the rest obtained from reference TRBV18 and TRBJ1-6, is as follows: NAGVMQNPRHLVRRRGQEARLRCSPMKGHSHVYWYRQLPEEGLKFMVYLQKENIIDESGMPKERFSAEFPKEGPSILRIQQVVRGDSAAYFCASSPTVGNSPLHFGNGTRLTVT.

The chain uses TRBV2 and TRBJ2-1; possibly TRBD1 for D (5 bases). This CDR3 comprises 13 residues. Trimming took off 5 bases at V and 4 bases at J, with 9 bases between the two ends. Germline CDR1 is SNHLY and CDR2 is FYNNEI. The CDR3 is CASSSQAYNEQFF. The CDR3 DNA reads as TGTGCCAGCAGTTCACAGGCATACAATGAGCAGTTCTTC.

This rearrangement joins TRBV4-1 to TRBJ2-7, with a possible D match to TRBD1 (6 bases). Germline loops: CDR1 MGHRA, CDR2 YSYEKL. V was trimmed by 0 bases and J by 0 bases, leaving 9 bases between them. The CDR3 sequence is 15 residues long. CDR3 residues: CASSQDRDTSYEQYF. The CDR3 nucleotides read TGCGCCAGCAGCCAAGACCGGGACACCTCCTACGAGCAGTACTTC.

The V gene is TRBV18, the J gene TRBJ2-1; either TRBD1 or TRBD2 may fit D (5 bases each). This CDR3 is 13 amino acids long. V was clipped by 4 bases and J by 4 bases, with 8 bases between them. Looked up from germline, CDR1 is KGHSH and CDR2 is LQKENI. The CDR3 DNA reads as TGTGCCAGCTCACTCGGGGCTTACAATGAGCAGTTCTTC. Encoded protein: CASSLGAYNEQFF.

The chain joins TRBV11-2 to TRBJ1-6; the D gene is possibly TRBD1 (5 bases). V lost 11 bases to trimming and J lost 9 bases, with 11 bases between them. Germline V gives CDR1 SGHAT, CDR2 FQNNGV. CDR3 length equals 11 residues. CDR3: CAVGGVSPLHF. As DNA, the CDR3 is TGTGCCGTGGGGGGGGTTTCACCCCTCCACTTT.

The CDR3 protein is CASSLSGQANEKLFF. The CDR3 DNA sequence: TGCGCCAGCAGCCTTTCGGGACAGGCTAATGAAAAACTGTTTTTT. The chain carries TRBV5-1 and TRBJ1-4; 8 nucleotides align to TRBD1. The CDR3 is made up of 15 amino acids. After removal of 4 bases from V and 3 bases from J, the junction contained 5 bases not matched to a gene. Germline CDR1 SGHRS, CDR2 YFSETQ.

The J gene is TRBJ2-7, the V gene TRBV10-3; D is uncertain. Deletions cut 0 bases from V and 3 bases from J, with 12 bases between. Germline assignment: CDR1 ENHRY and CDR2 SYGVKD. The CDR3 extends over 15 amino acids. As DNA, the CDR3 is TGTGCCATCAGTGAGTCGAAGACAACAAGCTACGAGCAGTACTTC. It is translated as CAISESKTTSYEQYF.

The genes are TRBV6-5 and TRBJ2-1, with D perhaps assigned TRBD1 or TRBD2 (5 bases each). Germline V gives CDR1 MNHEY, CDR2 SVGAGI. Deletions cut 6 bases from V and 4 bases from J, with 13 bases between. The CDR3 length is 14 residues. CDR3 loop: CASRPRDEYNEQFF. The CDR3 DNA reads TGTGCCAGCAGACCCCGGGACGAGTACAATGAGCAGTTCTTC.

The V call is TRBV5-1, the J call TRBJ2-3; the D gene could be TRBD1 or TRBD2 (6 bases each). V was clipped by 0 bases and J by 4 bases, with 15 bases between them. Germline V lookup: CDR1 SGHRS, CDR2 YFSETQ. CDR3 length: 16 amino acids. The CDR3 spells CASSLGGPPSADTQYF. The CDR3 DNA reads TGCGCCAGCAGCTTGGGGGGGCCCCCTAGCGCAGATACGCAGTATTTT.

The chain is built from TRBV7-9 and TRBJ1-2; D unresolved. V dropped 1 base and J dropped 3 bases, with 9 bases sitting between them. Germline CDR1 and CDR2: SEHNR and FQNEAQ (reference sequence). The CDR3 runs to 14 residues. The CDR3 nucleotides are TGTGCCAGCAGCTTAGACTTGGTTTACTATGGCTACACCTTC. It translates to CASSLDLVYYGYTF.

The CDR3 DNA reads TGTGCCAGCAGCCATACTCACATTAACTATGGCTACACCTTC. It yields the protein CASSHTHINYGYTF. This chain joins TRBV11-2 and TRBJ1-2; D ambiguous. The CDR3 totals 14 residues. Trimming removed 5 bases at V and 1 base at J, with 11 bases between. Germline CDR1 and CDR2: SGHAT and FQNNGV. The variable domain in full, completed from reference TRBV11-2 and TRBJ1-2, reads EAGVAQSPRYKIIEKRQSVAFWCNPISGHATLYWYQQILGQGPKLLIQFQNNGVVDDSQLPKDRFSAERLKGVDSTLKIQPAKLEDSAVYLCASSHTHINYGYTFGSGTRLTVV.

The rearrangement links TRBV5-1 to TRBJ2-3, with 10 bases that match TRBD1. Germline values: CDR1 SGHRS, CDR2 YFSETQ. The CDR3 has 15 residues. The J segment lost 4 bases and the V segment lost 3 bases, leaving 5 bases of the junction unmatched. This CDR3 reads CASSWRDRGADTQYF. The DNA of the CDR3 is TGCGCCAGCAGCTGGAGGGACAGGGGCGCAGATACGCAGTATTTT.

The chain employs TRBV19 and TRBJ1-6; TRBD1 might be the D (6 bases). Germline loops: CDR1 LNHDA, CDR2 SQIVND (reference sequence). The CDR3 covers 14 residues. Between the trimmed V and J ends, which lost 4 bases and 9 bases, there was a span of 13 bases. CDR3 sequence (DNA): TGTGCCAGTAGTACACAGGGTATGGGTTCACCCCTCCACTTT. It codes for CASSTQGMGSPLHF. Full variable domain (remainder filled in from reference TRBV19 and TRBJ1-6): DGGITQSPKYLFRKEGQNVTLSCEQNLNHDAMYWYRQDPGQGLRLIYYSQIVNDFQKGDIAEGYSVSREKKESFPLTVTSAQKNPTAFYLCASSTQGMGSPLHFGNGTRLTVT.

The chain combines TRBV7-8 with TRBJ2-7; 10 positions agree with TRBD1. J lost 3 bases, V lost 2 bases, and 4 bases had no gene match. Looked up from germline, CDR1 is SGHVS and CDR2 is FQNEAQ. The CDR3 runs 15 residues. The CDR3, as DNA: TGTGCCAGCAGCTTAAGGGGGACAGGGGTCTACGAGCAGTACTTC. Its protein product is CASSLRGTGVYEQYF.

V is TRBV7-2 and J is TRBJ2-4, with D maybe TRBD2 (6 bases). Germline V gene lookup returns CDR1 SGHTA and CDR2 FQGNSA. V lost 1 base and J 9 bases, leaving 10 bases between the germline ends. This CDR3 spans 13 amino acids. CDR3 nucleotides: TGTGCCAGCAGCTTAGTCGGGGGTTCCATTCAGTACTTC. This codes for CASSLVGGSIQYF.

This chain uses TRBV9 with TRBJ1-1; D gene ambiguous. The germline gives CDR1 SGDLS, CDR2 YYNGEE. Trimming cost V 0 bases and J 1 base, with 4 bases left between them. The CDR3 has 13 amino acids. The CDR3 sequence: CASSVEQNTEAFF. The CDR3 region has the DNA TGTGCCAGCAGCGTAGAACAGAACACTGAAGCTTTCTTT.

This chain links TRBV3-1 (or the pseudogene TRBV3-2) with TRBJ2-5; TRBD2 might be the D (5 bases). There are 13 residues in the CDR3. The V end lost 6 bases, the J end lost 5 bases, and 13 bases lay between the germline ends. From germline, CDR1 is LGHDT and CDR2 YNNKEL (reference sequence). CDR3 residues: CASSQTSRETQYF. DNA of the CDR3: TGTGCCAGCAGTCAAACTAGTAGGGAGACCCAGTACTTC.

This rearrangement joins TRBV7-9 to TRBJ1-6, with 7 bases aligning to TRBD1. V lost 1 base, J lost 7 bases, and 4 bases stayed unmatched. CDR1 is SEHNR, CDR2 FQNEAQ, per germline (reference sequence). CDR3 size: 15 residues. Here the CDR3 DNA reads TGTGCCAGCAGCTTAGGGGACAGCGGGAATTCACCCCTCCACTTT. Amino acids: CASSLGDSGNSPLHF.

The chain has TRBV2 and TRBJ2-1, with D possibly matching TRBD1 (5 bases). This CDR3 comprises 13 residues. The germline V gene has CDR1 SNHLY and CDR2 FYNNEI. The V gene lost 2 bases and the J gene lost 3 bases, with 5 bases spanning the gap. The CDR3 nucleotides are TGTGCCAGCAGTGAACAGGGCTACAATGAGCAGTTCTTC. This gives the protein CASSEQGYNEQFF.

The chain joins TRBV4-1 to TRBJ2-5, with 8 bases lining up with TRBD1. The germline V gene has CDR1 MGHRA and CDR2 YSYEKL. The CDR3 runs to 17 residues. Trimming cost V 4 bases and J 0 bases; bases outside gene matches: 10. For the CDR3, the DNA is TGCGCCAGCAGCCCATTTGACAGGGGCAAAGACCAAGAGACCCAGTACTTC. Translated, it gives CASSPFDRGKDQETQYF.

The J gene is TRBJ1-5, the V gene TRBV5-6; possibly TRBD1 for D (5 bases). V lost 2 bases and J lost 0, with 12 bases in between. Germline CDR1 reads SGHDT; CDR2 reads YYEEEE. CDR3 length: 16 amino acids. CDR3 amino acids: CASSFGGFYSNQPQHF. In DNA form, the CDR3 reads TGTGCCAGCAGCTTCGGGGGATTCTATAGCAATCAGCCCCAGCATTTT.

The chain combines TRBV3-1 (or the pseudogene TRBV3-2) with TRBJ1-5, with D uncertain. Trimming pared 5 bases from V and 1 base from J, leaving 3 bases between. The CDR3 sequence is 12 residues long. Germline lookup yields CDR1 LGHDT and CDR2 YNNKEL (reference sequence). The CDR3 region has the DNA TGTGCCAGCAGCGGAAGCAATCAGCCCCAGCATTTT. As protein: CASSGSNQPQHF.

The rearrangement links TRBV5-1 to TRBJ1-2; a possible D gene is TRBD1 (5 bases). Germline V CDR1 and CDR2: SGHRS, YFSETQ. Trimming left V 4 bases short and J 4 bases short, with 17 bases between. This CDR3 comprises 15 residues. The CDR3 coding sequence is TGCGCCAGCAGCCCTTGGGGCACAGGAGGCTATGGCTACACCTTC. Amino acid sequence: CASSPWGTGGYGYTF.

V gene TRBV2 combines with J gene TRBJ1-4; 11 positions agree with TRBD1. Trimming took 9 bases from V and 7 from J; bases not matched to a gene: 4. The CDR3 has 13 residues. In germline, CDR1 is SNHLY, CDR2 FYNNEI. CDR3 DNA: TGTGCCAGTACCGGGACAGGGGGTGAAAAACTGTTTTTT. This encodes CASTGTGGEKLFF.